A selection of T cell receptor beta chains follows, all from one sample in a study of shared clonotypes between healthy human individuals. Method: immunoSEQ multiplex PCR; TCRdb's copy keeps in-frame clones and lacks some. Among about 380,000 clones listed, 90% to 97% were seen once. Sequencing input: memory CD8+ T cells sorted from blood. The receptors were sampled from a young man in good health. The CDR3 runs from the conserved cysteine through the conserved F or W. D genes are given only for firm matches.

V: TRBV28
J: TRBJ2-7
D: .
CDR3: CASSSGAPTVQYF
DNA: TGTGCCAGCAGTTCCGGGGCACCTACGGTGCAGTACTTC

V: TRBV30
J: TRBJ2-7
D: TRBD1
CDR3: CARSTGQGLNEQYF
DNA: TGTGCCCGATCCACGGGACAGGGGCTCAACGAGCAGTACTTC

V: TRBV7-2
J: TRBJ2-1
D: TRBD2
CDR3: CASSTSGTRIDEQFF
DNA: TGTGCCAGCAGCACGTCCGGGACTAGAATTGATGAGCAGTTCTTC

V: TRBV11-3
J: TRBJ2-3
D: .
CDR3: CASSLRRGSTDTQYF
DNA: TGTGCCAGCAGCTTACGCAGGGGATCCACAGATACGCAGTATTTT

V: TRBV19
J: TRBJ2-1
D: TRBD1
CDR3: CASRDRRYNEQFF
DNA: TGTGCCAGTAGGGACAGGAGGTACAATGAGCAGTTCTTC

V: TRBV5-8
J: TRBJ2-7
D: TRBD1
CDR3: CASSIFPGQASSYEQYF
DNA: TGTGCCAGCAGCATATTCCCGGGACAGGCTAGCTCCTACGAGCAGTACTTC

V: TRBV5-1
J: TRBJ2-1
D: .
CDR3: CASSLGRVQANEQFF
DNA: TGCGCCAGCAGCTTGGGAAGGGTTCAAGCGAATGAGCAGTTCTTC

V: TRBV30
J: TRBJ1-5
D: TRBD1
CDR3: CAWSPPGGTNQPQHF
DNA: TGTGCCTGGAGCCCCCCAGGGGGGACCAATCAGCCCCAGCATTTT

V: TRBV28
J: TRBJ2-7
D: .
CDR3: CASSPPSYEQYF
DNA: TGTGCCAGCAGCCCCCCCTCCTACGAGCAGTACTTC

V: TRBV9
J: TRBJ2-2
D: .
CDR3: CASSVGGTTGELFF
DNA: TGTGCCAGCAGCGTAGGCGGTACCACCGGGGAGCTGTTTTTT

V: TRBV7-8
J: TRBJ2-1
D: TRBD2
CDR3: CASSSTGRSVRGNEQFF
DNA: TGTGCCAGCAGCTCAACCGGGAGGTCCGTGAGGGGCAATGAGCAGTTCTTC

V: TRBV5-6
J: TRBJ2-6
D: .
CDR3: CASSLARGNGANVLTF
DNA: TGTGCCAGCAGCTTGGCGAGGGGGAATGGGGCCAACGTCCTGACTTTC

V: TRBV28
J: TRBJ2-1
D: .
CDR3: CASSLSFSVHRNEQFF
DNA: TGTGCCAGCAGTTTATCTTTCAGTGTCCATCGCAATGAGCAGTTCTTC

V: TRBV7-2
J: TRBJ1-5
D: TRBD1
CDR3: CASSSRQGPNQPQHF
DNA: TGTGCCAGCAGCTCAAGACAGGGGCCTAATCAGCCCCAGCATTTT

V: TRBV5-1
J: TRBJ2-7
D: .
CDR3: CASSLVTGWEQYF
DNA: TGCGCCAGCAGCTTGGTCACAGGCTGGGAGCAGTACTTC

V: TRBV5-6
J: TRBJ2-7
D: TRBD2
CDR3: CASSLGTSGIISHEQYF
DNA: TGTGCCAGCAGCTTAGGGACTAGCGGGATAATATCCCACGAGCAGTACTTC

V: TRBV18
J: TRBJ2-7
D: TRBD2
CDR3: CASSPTRTSKDEQYF
DNA: TGTGCCAGCTCACCTACCCGGACTAGCAAAGACGAGCAGTACTTC

V: TRBV4-2
J: TRBJ2-3
D: .
CDR3: CASSQGTKGGGLVQTDTQYF
DNA: TGTGCCAGCAGCCAAGGGACAAAAGGGGGAGGACTTGTCCAGACAGATACGCAGTATTTT

V: TRBV19
J: TRBJ2-1
D: TRBD1
CDR3: CASIPDRGSYNEQFF
DNA: TGTGCCAGTATCCCGGACAGGGGATCCTACAATGAGCAGTTCTTC

V: TRBV9
J: TRBJ2-7
D: TRBD2
CDR3: CASSVGTSGSYEQYF
DNA: TGTGCCAGCAGCGTAGGAACTAGCGGCTCCTACGAGCAGTACTTC

V: TRBV5-8
J: TRBJ1-5
D: TRBD1
CDR3: CASRSGGYEPQHF
DNA: TGTGCCAGCAGGTCAGGGGGGTACGAGCCCCAGCATTTT

V: TRBV20-1
J: TRBJ2-7
D: .
CDR3: CSASQYYEQYF
DNA: TGCAGTGCCTCCCAATATTACGAGCAGTACTTC

V: TRBV1
J: TRBJ2-2
D: .
CDR3: CTSSQDSTLASNTGELFF
DNA: TGCACCAGCAGCCAAGATTCGACCCTAGCGTCGAACACCGGGGAGCTGTTTTTT

V: TRBV7-8
J: TRBJ2-5
D: TRBD2
CDR3: CASSLLAGGQETQYF
DNA: TGTGCCAGCAGCTTACTAGCGGGAGGGCAAGAGACCCAGTACTTC

V: TRBV6-1
J: TRBJ2-1
D: .
CDR3: CASSGETSSYNEQFF
DNA: TGTGCCAGCAGCGGGGAGACTAGCTCCTACAATGAGCAGTTCTTC

V: TRBV11-2
J: TRBJ1-1
D: .
CDR3: CASSLGDTEAFF
DNA: TGTGCCAGCAGCTTAGGGGACACTGAAGCTTTCTTT

V: TRBV5-6
J: TRBJ1-5
D: .
CDR3: CASSLQGNQPQHF
DNA: TGTGCCAGCAGCTTGCAGGGGAATCAGCCCCAGCATTTT

V: TRBV18
J: TRBJ2-6
D: TRBD1
CDR3: CASSPDRVGANVLTF
DNA: TGTGCCAGCTCACCCGACAGGGTTGGGGCCAACGTCCTGACTTTC

V: TRBV28
J: TRBJ2-7
D: .
CDR3: CASSFYRQSYEQYF
DNA: TGTGCCAGCAGTTTTTATCGGCAGTCCTACGAGCAGTACTTC

V: TRBV11-3
J: TRBJ2-7
D: .
CDR3: CASSLVRKEFSYEQYF
DNA: TGTGCCAGCAGCTTAGTAAGGAAGGAGTTCTCCTACGAGCAGTACTTC

V: TRBV7-9
J: TRBJ2-1
D: TRBD2
CDR3: CASSLVGTRFSNEQFF
DNA: TGTGCCAGCAGCTTAGTGGGGACTAGGTTCTCAAATGAGCAGTTCTTC

V: TRBV7-9
J: TRBJ2-7
D: .
CDR3: CASSLVGPTYEQYF
DNA: TGTGCCAGCAGCTTAGTGGGTCCCACCTACGAGCAGTACTTC

V: TRBV11-2
J: TRBJ2-7
D: .
CDR3: CASSLREVVHEQYF
DNA: TGTGCCAGCAGCCTCCGGGAAGTAGTCCACGAGCAGTACTTC